The subject of this entry is one T cell receptor beta chain. As yet, its antigen is unknown. The V and J ends lost 0 bases and 0 bases respectively, with 5 bases between them. In germline, CDR1 is MGHRA, CDR2 YSYEKL. This CDR3 has 15 residues. This sample stems from a study of cytomegalovirus exposure and HLA in healthy donors. General observations from the study: A later analysis found that most CMV-associated TCR beta chains appeared HLA-restricted. Relative to the 666-donor mean, N-insertions were reportedly fewer in an Asian-associated ancestry cluster in a later analysis. It emerged from a later analysis that several of the most significant clusters appeared to be linked to common viral pathogens.

Amplification used 60 Vbeta primers and 13 Jbeta primers. Assay used: immunoSEQ multiplex PCR; TCRdb lists only in-frame clones, some missing. The data contain 150,000 to 200,000 clones, more than 75% of them seen just once; the ten biggest clones take up 2% to 2.5%. The sample comprised PBMCs. This clonotype was obtained from a woman in her 30s in good health and CMV-seropositive. J is TRBJ1-4 and V is TRBV4-1; no clear D gene. Here the CDR3 reads CASSQDGATNEKLFF. CDR3 in DNA: TGCGCCAGCAGCCAAGACGGGGCAACTAATGAAAAACTGTTTTTT.